Below, 25 T cell receptor beta chains from the same sample are listed, as sequenced in a study of blood T cell repertoires in COVID-19. Measured with immunoSEQ multiplex PCR; TCRdb has only the in-frame clones, and not every one. The table records just under 90,000 clones, roughly 70% of them present only once. The sample was peripheral blood. These receptors originate from a woman of 80 years or more with acute or convalescent COVID-19.

V usage is TRBV29-1 and J usage is TRBJ1-4; no firm D call. The CDR3 spans 14 residues. CDR1 SQVTM and CDR2 ANQGSEA come from the germline V gene. V was cut by 4 bases and J by 5 bases, with 14 bases left in between. The CDR3 DNA sequence: TGCAGCGTTGCAGGAGGACGGAGGAATGAAAAACTGTTTTTT. This codes for CSVAGGRRNEKLFF.

This clone was detected only a few times. This rearrangement joins TRBV28 to TRBJ2-5; the D gene is possibly TRBD2 (6 bases). Germline assignment: CDR1 MDHEN and CDR2 SYDVKM. The CDR3 covers 13 residues. With 4 bases removed from V and 4 bases from J, the gap between germline ends came to 10 bases. The chain's CDR3 is CASSSGRRETQYF. As DNA, the CDR3 is TGTGCCAGCAGTTCGGGGAGGCGAGAGACCCAGTACTTC.

The chain couples TRBV5-1 to TRBJ1-4, with D hard to call. CDR3 length: 14 residues. Germline assignment: CDR1 SGHRS and CDR2 YFSETQ. V lost 4 bases and J lost 8, with 15 bases in between. The CDR3 coding sequence is TGCGCCAGCAGCCCACGGGGAGTAAGCGAAAAACTGTTTTTT. Protein sequence: CASSPRGVSEKLFF. Filled out from reference TRBV5-1 and TRBJ1-4, the complete variable domain reads KAGVTQTPRYLIKTRGQQVTLSCSPISGHRSVSWYQQTPGQGLQFLFEYFSETQRNKGNFPGRFSGRQFSNSRSEMNVSTLELGDSALYLCASSPRGVSEKLFFGSGTQLSVL.

This clone was counted only a few times. The chain employs TRBV1 and TRBJ2-3; the table's TRBD2 call for D was not verified on the DNA. TRBV1 is a known pseudogene. The CDR3 totals 16 residues. The CDR3 nucleotides read TGCACCAGCAGCCAGGGACTAGCGGGTATCACAGATACGCAGTATTTT. Translating gives CTSSQGLAGITDTQYF.

The chain uses TRBV4-3 and TRBJ1-1, with no clear D. The length of the CDR3 is 16 residues. CDR1 and CDR2 from the germline V gene are LGHNA and YSLEER. The V end was cut by 4 bases, the J end by 1 base, with 16 bases between. This chain's CDR3 is CASSPSWQRRNTEAFF. CDR3 DNA sequence: TGCGCCAGCAGCCCCTCGTGGCAGAGGAGGAACACTGAAGCTTTCTTT.

This chain joins TRBV7-8 and TRBJ2-1; 8 bases are shared with TRBD1. CDR3 size: 16 residues. J was trimmed by 7 bases and V by 4 bases; bases with no gene match: 12. Germline assignment: CDR1 SGHVS and CDR2 FQNEAQ. CDR3 sequence (DNA): TGTGCCAGCAGCTCCCCCGGACAGGGAAGGCTGAATGAGCAGTTCTTC. It codes for CASSSPGQGRLNEQFF.

V gene TRBV2 combines with J gene TRBJ1-4; tentatively, D is TRBD1 (5 bases). The ends were cut back, 4 bases at V and 8 bases at J, with 14 bases in the middle. This CDR3 has 14 amino acids. CDR1 and CDR2 (germline): SNHLY, FYNNEI. CDR3 sequence: CASSGQTTSEKLFF. CDR3 nucleotides: TGTGCCAGCAGTGGACAGACGACCTCCGAAAAACTGTTTTTT.

This clone is labeled medium-sized. This chain uses TRBV30 with TRBJ1-3; D not certain. Per germline, CDR1 GTSNPN and CDR2 SVGIG (reference sequence). The CDR3 runs 19 residues. Trimming stripped 0 bases from V and 1 base from J, with 22 bases between. The CDR3 sequence is CAWSVRMEEGIQSGNTIYF. The CDR3 coding sequence is TGTGCCTGGAGTGTACGGATGGAAGAGGGAATTCAATCTGGAAACACCATATATTTT.

The rearrangement joins TRBV4-2 to TRBJ1-2; D is perhaps TRBD1 (6 bases). CDR1 is LGHNA and CDR2 is YNFKEQ in the germline V gene. Trimming removed 4 bases from V and 8 bases from J, with 20 bases in between. The CDR3 totals 15 residues. DNA of the CDR3: TGTGCCAGCAGCCGAGAAATTCAGGGGAGCTACGGCTACACCTTC. Translated: CASSREIQGSYGYTF.

The rearrangement uses TRBV4-3 and TRBJ2-2; no clear D gene. Germline V lookup: CDR1 LGHNA, CDR2 YSLEER. Trimming left V 4 bases short and J 4 bases short, with 4 bases between. This CDR3 has 12 amino acids. The CDR3: CASSLLTGELFF. The CDR3 nucleotides are TGCGCCAGCAGCCTCCTCACCGGGGAGCTGTTTTTT.

The chain uses TRBV28 and TRBJ2-5, with 9 bases lining up with TRBD1. CDR3 length: 18 amino acids. Germline CDR1 and CDR2: MDHEN and SYDVKM. The V segment lost 3 bases and the J segment 5 bases; nucleotides outside the gene matches: 16. DNA for the CDR3: TGTGCCAGCAGTTTTATCGCGTTAGGGACAGGGAAAGGGGAGACCCAGTACTTC. This encodes CASSFIALGTGKGETQYF.

The chain carries TRBV19 and TRBJ1-1; D not resolved. Trimming stripped 2 bases from V and 3 bases from J, with 7 bases between. Germline assignment: CDR1 LNHDA and CDR2 SQIVND (reference sequence). The CDR3 extends over 13 amino acids. This CDR3 reads CASSIFRDTEAFF. The CDR3 DNA reads TGTGCCAGTAGTATATTCCGTGACACTGAAGCTTTCTTT.

The chain links TRBV19 to TRBJ2-7; 7 bases align to TRBD1. CDR1 and CDR2 (germline): LNHDA, SQIVND (reference sequence). Germline trimming cut 5 bases from V and 11 bases from J; bases unmatched to any gene: 12. This CDR3 spans 13 amino acids. CDR3 nucleotides: TGTGCCAGTAGTGCCGACCGGGACAGACCAAAGTACTTC. Amino acid sequence: CASSADRDRPKYF.

The chain has TRBV9 and TRBJ2-1; TRBD1 might be the D (6 bases). Trimming removed 0 bases at V and 9 bases at J, with 19 bases between. Germline assignment: CDR1 SGDLS and CDR2 YYNGEE. This CDR3 contains 16 residues. The CDR3 region is CASSVDGRGILPEQFF. The CDR3 DNA follows: TGTGCCAGCAGCGTAGATGGAAGGGGGATCCTGCCTGAGCAGTTCTTC.

V and J are TRBV9 and TRBJ2-2, with D hard to call. Trimming left V 7 bases short and J 2 bases short, with 12 bases between. The CDR3 has 14 amino acids. Per germline, CDR1 SGDLS and CDR2 YYNGEE. CDR3 protein: CASESKTNTGELFF. The CDR3 DNA is TGTGCCAGCGAGAGCAAGACAAACACCGGGGAGCTGTTTTTT.

The chain uses TRBV3-1 (or the pseudogene TRBV3-2) and TRBJ1-1; D is unresolved. V was clipped by 4 bases and J by 6 bases, with 12 bases between them. Germline lookup yields CDR1 LGHDT and CDR2 YNNKEL (reference sequence). The CDR3 spans 13 residues. The CDR3 spells CASSPTSLAEAFF. The CDR3 coding sequence is TGTGCCAGCAGCCCCACTTCTCTAGCTGAAGCTTTCTTT.

For the CDR3, the DNA is TGTGCCAGCAGCTCGACGACGCGGGGGGGGAACACCGGGGAGCTGTTTTTT. It specifies CASSSTTRGGNTGELFF. The V gene is TRBV4-2, the J gene TRBJ2-2; the match to TRBD2 covers 9 bases. V shed 5 bases and J 1 base; nucleotides not matched to a gene: 8. CDR1 LGHNA and CDR2 YNFKEQ come from the germline V gene. This CDR3 comprises 17 residues.

The gene calls are TRBV7-9 and TRBJ1-4, with TRBD1 as a possible D gene (5 bases). The germline gives CDR1 SEHNR, CDR2 FQNEAQ (reference sequence). There are 18 residues in the CDR3. V was clipped by 0 bases and J by 7 bases, with 21 bases between them. CDR3 residues: CASSLAAGGWGESEKLFF. The CDR3 DNA reads TGTGCCAGCAGCTTAGCCGCGGGCGGATGGGGGGAGAGTGAAAAACTGTTTTTT.

The V and J genes are TRBV7-3 and TRBJ2-3; 9 positions match TRBD2. V lost 0 bases to trimming and J lost 1 base; unmatched junction nucleotides: 5. This CDR3 is built from 17 residues. Germline V gene data show CDR1 as SGHTA and CDR2 as FQGTGA. CDR3 region: CASSLTASGAGTDTQYF. The CDR3 bases are TGTGCCAGCAGCTTAACGGCTAGCGGGGCTGGCACAGATACGCAGTATTTT.

V and J are TRBV11-3 and TRBJ1-2; 9 positions match TRBD1. Germline CDR1 SGHNT, CDR2 YENEEA. CDR3 length: 13 amino acids. V shed 5 bases, J shed 8 bases, and the junction held 6 bases outside the gene matches. The CDR3 reads CASSQGQGNGYTF. In nucleotides, the CDR3 is TGTGCCAGCAGCCAGGGACAGGGAAACGGCTACACCTTC.

This clone was counted between two and nine times. This sequence joins TRBV28 and TRBJ1-2, with D tentatively TRBD1 (6 bases). The CDR3 covers 14 residues. In germline, CDR1 is MDHEN, CDR2 SYDVKM. V lost 8 bases to trimming and J lost 5 bases, with 18 bases between them. This CDR3 is CASSPPGEGYGYTF. CDR3 coding DNA: TGTGCCAGCTCCCCCCCAGGGGAGGGATATGGCTACACCTTC.

J is TRBJ2-2 and V is TRBV23-1; 12 bases map to TRBD1. TRBV23-1 is sorted into the ORF group, with uncertain function. Trimming took 6 bases from V and 0 from J; bases not matched to a gene: 8. The length of the CDR3 is 18 residues. This CDR3 reads CASRGWDRGPSNTGELFF. The CDR3 DNA reads TGCGCCAGCAGGGGATGGGACAGGGGGCCCTCGAACACCGGGGAGCTGTTTTTT.

J is TRBJ2-3 and V is TRBV25-1, with TRBD2 matching over 10 bases. J was trimmed by 3 bases and V by 5 bases; bases with no gene match: 8. CDR1 and CDR2 (germline): MGHDK, SYGVNS. This CDR3 comprises 16 residues. The CDR3 nucleotides read TGTGCCAGCAGTAAATCTAGCGGGGGCCTAACAGATACGCAGTATTTT. Its protein product is CASSKSSGGLTDTQYF.

This chain links TRBV6-2 or TRBV6-3 with TRBJ1-3, with D perhaps TRBD1 (5 bases). There are 18 residues in the CDR3. V lost 4 bases and J lost 1, with 20 bases in between. The germline gives CDR1 MNHEY, CDR2 SVGEGT. The CDR3 is CASSLAFGAGGSGNTIYF. The CDR3 coding sequence is TGTGCCAGCAGTTTGGCCTTCGGTGCGGGGGGGTCTGGAAACACCATATATTTT.

This chain connects TRBV7-9 to TRBJ1-2, with D possibly being TRBD1 (6 bases). Germline V CDR1 and CDR2: SEHNR, FQNEAQ (reference sequence). The CDR3 has 13 residues. Trimming took off 6 bases at V and 7 bases at J, with 15 bases between the two ends. CDR3 bases: TGTGCCAGCAGAGCAGGGGCTGGGGGTGGCTACACCTTC. Its protein is CASRAGAGGGYTF. Variable domain in full (rest from reference TRBV7-9 and TRBJ1-2): DTGVSQNPRHKITKRGQNVTFRCDPISEHNRLYWYRQTLGQGPEFLTYFQNEAQLEKSRLLSDRFSAERPKGSFSTLEIQRTEQGDSAMYLCASRAGAGGGYTFGSGTRLTVV.